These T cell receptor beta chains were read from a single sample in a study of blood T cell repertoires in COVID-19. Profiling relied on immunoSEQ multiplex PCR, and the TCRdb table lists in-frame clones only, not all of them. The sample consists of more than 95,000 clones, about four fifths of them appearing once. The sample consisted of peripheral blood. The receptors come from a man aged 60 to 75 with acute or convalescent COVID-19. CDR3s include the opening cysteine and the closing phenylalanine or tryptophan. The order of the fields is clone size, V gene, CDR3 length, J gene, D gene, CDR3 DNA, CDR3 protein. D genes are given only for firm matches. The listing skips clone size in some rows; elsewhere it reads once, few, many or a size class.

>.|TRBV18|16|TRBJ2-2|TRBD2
TGTGCCAGCTCACCACCGGCTAGCGGGGGCACCGGGGAGCTGTTTTTT
CASSPPASGGTGELFF
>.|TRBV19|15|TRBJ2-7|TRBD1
TGTGCCAGTAGTATTGCCGGGACAGGGGCCCTCCAGCAGTACTTC
CASSIAGTGALQQYF
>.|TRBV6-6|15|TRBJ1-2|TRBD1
TGTGCCACCTACCCAACAGGGGGGAATAACTATGGCTACACCTTC
CATYPTGGNNYGYTF
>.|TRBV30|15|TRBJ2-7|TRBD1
TGTGCCTGGAGTGTTGGACAGGGTCCTACCTACGAGCAGTACTTC
CAWSVGQGPTYEQYF
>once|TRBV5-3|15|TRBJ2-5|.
TGTGCCAGATTTGGGGCGGGGCTTTTCGAAGAGACCCAGTACTTC
CARFGAGLFEETQYF
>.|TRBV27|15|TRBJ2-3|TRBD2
TGTGCCAGCAGTTTAAGCGGGAGGGCCGTAGATACGCAGTATTTT
CASSLSGRAVDTQYF
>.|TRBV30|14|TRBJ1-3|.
TGTGCCTGGAGTTTGGGGACTAGTGGAAACACCATATATTTT
CAWSLGTSGNTIYF
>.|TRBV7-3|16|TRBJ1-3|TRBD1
TGTGCCAGCAGCCCAGGACAGGGGGTCTCTGGAAACACCATATATTTT
CASSPGQGVSGNTIYF
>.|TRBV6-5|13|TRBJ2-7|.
TGTGCCAGCAGCTTCCCTTCCCGAGACGAGCAGTACTTC
CASSFPSRDEQYF
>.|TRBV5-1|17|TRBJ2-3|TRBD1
TGCGCCAGCAGCTTATGGGCGGGTGGGACAGCCACAGATACGCAGTATTTT
CASSLWAGGTATDTQYF
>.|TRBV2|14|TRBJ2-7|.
TGTGCCAGCAGGGAGTACAGGACCTTAAACGAGCAGTACTTC
CASREYRTLNEQYF
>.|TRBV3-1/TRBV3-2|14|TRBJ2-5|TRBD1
TGTGCCAGCAGCCCCCCACAGGGGTTAGAGACCCAGTACTTC
CASSPPQGLETQYF
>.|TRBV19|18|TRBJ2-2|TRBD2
TGTGCCAGTAGTTCCAAATCGGCGGGAGGAACGAACACCGGGGAGCTGTTTTTT
CASSSKSAGGTNTGELFF
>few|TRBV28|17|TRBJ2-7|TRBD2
TGTGCCCTTACGCGCGGGCCCAGACTAGCGGGGTTGAACGAGCAGTACTTC
CALTRGPRLAGLNEQYF
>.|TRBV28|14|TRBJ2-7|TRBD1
TGTGCCAGCAATGAACAGGGGGCGTCTCACGAGCAGTACTTC
CASNEQGASHEQYF
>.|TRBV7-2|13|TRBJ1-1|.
TGTGCCAGCAGCTTAGTTACGGTAACTGAAGCTTTCTTT
CASSLVTVTEAFF
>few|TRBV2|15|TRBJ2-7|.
TGTGCCAGCGAGGCTAGCGCCCTTAGCTCCTACGAGCAGTACTTC
CASEASALSSYEQYF
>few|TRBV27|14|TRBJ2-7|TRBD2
TGTGCCAGCAGGGATGGGGGGGGCTCCTACGAGCAGTACTTC
CASRDGGGSYEQYF
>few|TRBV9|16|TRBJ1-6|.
TGTGCCAGCAGCTCCTTGCCGGGTGTGGGTAATTCACCCCTCCACTTT
CASSSLPGVGNSPLHF
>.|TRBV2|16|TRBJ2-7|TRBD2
TGTGCCAGCAGTGGGGGTAGCGGGAGATCTGGGTACGAGCAGTACTTC
CASSGGSGRSGYEQYF
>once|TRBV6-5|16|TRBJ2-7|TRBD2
TGTGCCAGCAGTTACCTCCCTAGCGGGGCGTCTTACGAGCAGTACTTC
CASSYLPSGASYEQYF
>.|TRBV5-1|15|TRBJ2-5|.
TGCGCCAGCAGCGACGGGCCCCAGCGGCAAGAGACCCAGTACTTC
CASSDGPQRQETQYF
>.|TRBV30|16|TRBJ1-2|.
TGTGCCTGGAGACCTAAAACCGGACTCGGACACTATGGCTACACCTTC
CAWRPKTGLGHYGYTF
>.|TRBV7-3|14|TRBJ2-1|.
TGTGCCAGCAGCTGGGAGGGGGTGTTGGATGAGCAGTTCTTC
CASSWEGVLDEQFF
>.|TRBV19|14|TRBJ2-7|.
TGTGCTAGTAGTATTTCGGAACAGAGCTACGAGCAGTACTTC
CASSISEQSYEQYF
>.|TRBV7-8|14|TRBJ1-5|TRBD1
TGTGCCAGCAGCTTCGCAGGGGGCGATCAGCCCCAGCATTTT
CASSFAGGDQPQHF
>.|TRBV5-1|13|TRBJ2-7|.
TGCGCCAGCAGCGCCCCCTCTAGCGAGGAGCAGTACTTC
CASSAPSSEEQYF
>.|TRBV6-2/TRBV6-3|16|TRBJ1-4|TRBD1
TGTGCCAGCAGCCGGACCATACAGGGGCCACGAGAAAAACTGTTTTTT
CASSRTIQGPREKLFF
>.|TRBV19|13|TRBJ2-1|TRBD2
TGTGCCAGTAGTACGGGACTAGCCGGGGGTGCGTTCTTC
CASSTGLAGGAFF
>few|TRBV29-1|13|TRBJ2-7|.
TGCAGCGTTGAGGGACATTCCTCCTACGAGCAGTACTTC
CSVEGHSSYEQYF
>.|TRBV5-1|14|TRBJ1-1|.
TGCGCCAGCAGCTTCAGGGGTCCCGGAACTGAAGCTTTCTTT
CASSFRGPGTEAFF
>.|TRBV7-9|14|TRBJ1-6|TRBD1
TGTGCCAGTAGGAGGGGACAGGGGGCTTCACCCCTCCACTTT
CASRRGQGASPLHF